The T cell receptor (beta chain) described here comes from a study of low-dose radiotherapy and immunotherapy resistance in tumors. Study in general: The schedule for Cohort 2 used 1 Gy per fraction every two weeks, which added up to 13 Gy over 26 weeks. Intravenous ipilimumab 1 mg/kg every six weeks was given with nivolumab 240 mg every two weeks. The drug cyclophosphamide was given into a vein at 200 mg/m2 every two weeks, one day before radiation and immunotherapy.

V was cut by 4 bases and J by 5 bases, with 12 bases left in between. The CDR3 consists of 13 residues. Germline CDR1 reads MNHEY; CDR2 reads SVGEGT. This clonotype was seen many times. TRAV- and TRBV-specific primers primed first-strand cDNA, covering alpha and beta chains. With a constant-region primer and a V-primer adapter, TCRs were subjected to roughly 20 PCR cycles of amplification. TCRdb re-called the reads with MiXCR, one entry per CDR3 protein. The sample contains tens of thousands of distinct CDR3 sequences, 20% to 25% of which appear only once. Time point in this sample: before trial treatment.

The receptor was isolated from a male donor with prostate cancer. This chain connects TRBV6-2 or TRBV6-3 to TRBJ2-7; D gene uncertain. The sample here was PBMCs, taken before treatment. CDR3 sequence (DNA): TGTGCCAGCAGTTGGACGTTCAACCACGAGCAGTACTTC. Translating gives CASSWTFNHEQYF.